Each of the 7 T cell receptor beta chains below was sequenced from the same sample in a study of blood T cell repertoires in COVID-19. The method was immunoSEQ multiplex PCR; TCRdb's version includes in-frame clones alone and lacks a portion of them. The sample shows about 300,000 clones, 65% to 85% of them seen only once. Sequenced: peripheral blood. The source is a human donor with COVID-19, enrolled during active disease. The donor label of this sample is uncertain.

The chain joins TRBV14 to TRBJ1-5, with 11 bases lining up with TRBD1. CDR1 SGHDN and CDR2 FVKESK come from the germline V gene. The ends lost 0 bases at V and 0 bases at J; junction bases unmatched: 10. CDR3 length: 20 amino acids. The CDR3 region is CASSQDYRDRGTYSNQPQHF. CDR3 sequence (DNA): TGTGCCAGCAGCCAAGACTACCGGGACAGGGGGACTTATAGCAATCAGCCCCAGCATTTT.

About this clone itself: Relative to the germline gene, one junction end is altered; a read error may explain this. The DNA of the CDR3 is TGTGCTAGCAGCTTAGGTCTAGGGAGATCAGATACGCAGTATTTT. Translated, it gives CASSLGLGRSDTQYF. The chain is built from TRBV7-7 and TRBJ2-3; D may be TRBD2 (5 bases). CDR3 length: 15 residues. Germline lookup yields CDR1 SSHAT and CDR2 FNYEAQ (reference sequence).

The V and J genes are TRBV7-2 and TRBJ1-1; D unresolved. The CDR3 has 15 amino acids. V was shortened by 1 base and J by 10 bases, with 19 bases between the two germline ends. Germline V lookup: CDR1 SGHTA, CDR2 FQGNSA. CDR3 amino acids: CASSLVLGRPGGAFF. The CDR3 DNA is TGTGCCAGCAGCTTAGTCTTAGGTCGGCCGGGTGGAGCTTTCTTT.

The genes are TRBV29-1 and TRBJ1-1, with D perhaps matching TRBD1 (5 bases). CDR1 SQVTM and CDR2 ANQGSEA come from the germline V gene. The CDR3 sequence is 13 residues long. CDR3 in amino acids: CSGRRGEDTEAFF. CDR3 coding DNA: TGCAGTGGGAGGCGGGGGGAGGACACTGAAGCTTTCTTT.

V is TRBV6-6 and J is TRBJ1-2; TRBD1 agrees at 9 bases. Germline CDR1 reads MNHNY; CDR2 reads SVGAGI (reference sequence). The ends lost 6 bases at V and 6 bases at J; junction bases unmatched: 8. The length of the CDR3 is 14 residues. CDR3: CASRGTGREDGYTF. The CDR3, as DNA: TGTGCCAGCAGAGGGACAGGGCGGGAGGATGGCTACACCTTC.

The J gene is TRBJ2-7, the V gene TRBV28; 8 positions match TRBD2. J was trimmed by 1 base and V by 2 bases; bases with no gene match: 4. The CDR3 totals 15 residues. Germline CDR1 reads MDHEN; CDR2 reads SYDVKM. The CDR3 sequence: CASSLISGKSYEQYF. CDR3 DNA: TGTGCCAGCAGTTTAATTAGCGGGAAGTCCTACGAGCAGTACTTC.

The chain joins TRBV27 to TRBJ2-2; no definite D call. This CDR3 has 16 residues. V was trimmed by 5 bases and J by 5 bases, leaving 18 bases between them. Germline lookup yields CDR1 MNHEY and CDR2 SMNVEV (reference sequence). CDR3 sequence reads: CASSPQFPTFTGELFF. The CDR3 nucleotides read TGTGCCAGCAGTCCTCAATTTCCTACCTTTACCGGGGAGCTGTTTTTT.